Listed here are 5 T cell receptor beta chains from one sample, sequenced in a study of blood T cell repertoires in COVID-19. Libraries were prepared by immunoSEQ multiplex PCR; TCRdb keeps only in-frame clonotypes and omits some of them. The sample has 300,000 to 350,000 clones, over 80% seen once. The material sequenced was PBMCs or T cells enriched from blood (not recorded which). The receptors shown here come from a man aged 30-40 years who had recovered from COVID-19.

The J gene is TRBJ1-5, the V gene TRBV21-1; TRBD1 is the table's D call, not checked against the DNA. TRBV21-1 is deemed a pseudogene. The CDR3 has 14 residues. In nucleotides, the CDR3 is TGTGCCACCCTTGACACATATAGCAATCAGCCCCAGCATTTT. This translates into CATLDTYSNQPQHF.

The chain couples TRBV23-1 to TRBJ2-1, with D perhaps matching TRBD1 (6 bases). TRBV23-1 is an ORF, and what it does is uncertain. The CDR3 extends over 15 amino acids. The ends were cut back, 6 bases at V and 2 bases at J, with 14 bases in the middle. CDR3 loop: CASRPKRTAYNEQFF. CDR3 DNA sequence: TGCGCCAGCAGACCTAAACGGACAGCCTACAATGAGCAGTTCTTC.

The V and J genes are TRBV9 and TRBJ1-2; D remains ambiguous. Germline assignment: CDR1 SGDLS and CDR2 YYNGEE. Trimming left V 0 bases short and J 8 bases short, with 14 bases between. CDR3 length: 14 residues. This CDR3 reads CASSVDVRKVGYTF. CDR3 DNA: TGTGCCAGCAGCGTAGATGTCAGGAAGGTCGGCTACACCTTC.

The chain uses TRBV5-1 and TRBJ1-1; possible D gene TRBD1, 5 bases. The V gene's germline CDR1 is SGHRS and CDR2 YFSETQ. V lost 3 bases, J lost 1 base, and 13 bases lay in between. This CDR3 has 15 residues. The chain's CDR3 is CASSWEGPPNTEAFF. The DNA of the CDR3 is TGCGCCAGCAGCTGGGAGGGACCGCCGAACACTGAAGCTTTCTTT.

J is TRBJ2-3 and V is TRBV7-9, with TRBD1 matching over 9 bases. In germline, CDR1 is SEHNR, CDR2 FQNEAQ (reference sequence). The CDR3 consists of 14 residues. Trimming removed 7 bases from V and 4 bases from J; junction bases left unmatched: 6. The CDR3 region has the DNA TGTGCCAGCACCCTACAGGGGGCGGCAGATACGCAGTATTTT. Protein sequence: CASTLQGAADTQYF. The variable domain in full, completed from reference TRBV7-9 and TRBJ2-3, reads DTGVSQNPRHKITKRGQNVTFRCDPISEHNRLYWYRQTLGQGPEFLTYFQNEAQLEKSRLLSDRFSAERPKGSFSTLEIQRTEQGDSAMYLCASTLQGAADTQYFGPGTRLTVL.